Shown below are 9 T cell receptor beta chains from a single sample sequenced in a study of T cell repertoires in cytomegalovirus infection. TCRdb passed the reads through MiXCR, listing each CDR3 protein once. The table includes approximately 630,000 distinct CDR3 sequences, approximately 24% detected once. The sample consisted of CD8+ T cells from PBMCs. The origin of the receptors is a human donor in good health (CMV status not recorded). Some clones in this sample may be carry-over from other donors' samples.

A single count supports this clonotype. The chain joins TRBV29-1 to TRBJ2-7; D gene unclear. The CDR3 totals 13 residues. V gave up 4 bases and J gave up 0 bases, with 10 bases separating them. Germline assignment: CDR1 SQVTM and CDR2 ANQGSEA. As DNA, the CDR3 is TGCAGCGTTGTTCTGGACGTCTCCTACGAGCAGTACGTC. Translation: CSVVLDVSYEQYV.

The chain combines TRBV28 with TRBJ1-1; 7 positions agree with TRBD1. The ends lost 3 bases at V and 0 bases at J; junction bases unmatched: 7. The CDR3 covers 16 residues. CDR1 and CDR2 (germline): MDHEN, SYDVKM. The CDR3 is CASSFVQGNMNTEAFF. CDR3 bases: TGTGCCAGCAGTTTTGTACAGGGGAACATGAACACTGAAGCTTTCTTT.

CDR3 sequence: CASRTGTGAEAFF. CDR3 coding DNA: TGTGCCAGCAGGACCGGGACAGGGGCTGAAGCTTTCTTT. This chain connects TRBV7-9 to TRBJ1-1; TRBD1 agrees at 10 bases. Germline values: CDR1 SEHNR, CDR2 FQNEAQ (reference sequence). Germline trimming cut 6 bases from V and 6 bases from J; bases unmatched to any gene: 4. CDR3 length equals 13 residues.

This clonotype has a handful of counts. For the CDR3, the DNA is TGTGCCAGCAGTTCCTTCGCCAAATACAGGGGGCGCAGCGGGACCGGGGAGCTGTTTTTT. Its translation: CASSSFAKYRGRSGTGELFF. The rearrangement joins TRBV28 to TRBJ2-2; TRBD1 matches at 9 bases. Germline CDR1 and CDR2: MDHEN and SYDVKM. The CDR3 is 20 residues long. V lost 4 bases, J lost 5 bases, and 20 bases stayed unmatched.

The chain uses TRBV19 and TRBJ1-1, with 7 nucleotides matching TRBD1. There are 14 residues in the CDR3. Germline CDR1 reads LNHDA; CDR2 reads SQIVND (reference sequence). J lost 5 bases, V lost 5 bases, and 8 bases had no gene match. CDR3 sequence: CASSPLRGSTEAFF. CDR3 nucleotides: TGTGCCAGTAGTCCGCTCAGGGGGAGTACTGAAGCTTTCTTT.

This chain links TRBV14 with TRBJ2-3; no clear D gene. Trimming left V 4 bases short and J 3 bases short, with 11 bases between. Germline V gene sequence: CDR1 SGHDN, CDR2 FVKESK. The CDR3 consists of 14 residues. CDR3 protein: CASSPLSPTDTQYF. The CDR3 nucleotides read TGTGCCAGCAGCCCCCTAAGCCCGACAGATACGCAGTATTTT. Combining the CDR3 with reference TRBV14 and TRBJ2-3 gives the whole variable domain EAGVTQFPSHSVIEKGQTVTLRCDPISGHDNLYWYRRVMGKEIKFLLHFVKESKQDESGMPNNRFLAERTGGTYSTLKVQPAELEDSGVYFCASSPLSPTDTQYFGPGTRLTVL.

The rearrangement links TRBV9 to TRBJ2-3; a possible D gene is TRBD2 (6 bases). This CDR3 is 16 amino acids long. With 2 bases removed from V and 5 bases from J, the gap between germline ends came to 18 bases. Germline V gene lookup returns CDR1 SGDLS and CDR2 YYNGEE. The CDR3 sequence is CASSVGGTGWQDTQYF. CDR3 bases: TGTGCCAGCAGCGTGGGAGGAACAGGATGGCAAGATACGCAGTATTTT. Filled out from reference TRBV9 and TRBJ2-3, the complete variable domain reads DSGVTQTPKHLITATGQRVTLRCSPRSGDLSVYWYQQSLDQGLQFLIQYYNGEERAKGNILERFSAQQFPDLHSELNLSSLELGDSALYFCASSVGGTGWQDTQYFGPGTRLTVL.

The chain has TRBV19 and TRBJ2-1; possible D gene TRBD1, 5 bases. This CDR3 region has 15 residues. Germline assignment: CDR1 LNHDA and CDR2 SQIVND (reference sequence). The V end lost 1 base, the J end lost 1 base, and 8 bases lay between the germline ends. CDR3: CASSIASGSYNEQFF. The CDR3 DNA reads TGTGCCAGTAGTATAGCCTCAGGGTCCTACAATGAGCAGTTCTTC.

The chain joins TRBV19 to TRBJ1-1; TRBD1 aligns across 10 bases. Per the germline V gene, CDR1 is LNHDA and CDR2 is SQIVND (reference sequence). V lost 6 bases to trimming and J lost 4 bases; unmatched junction nucleotides: 17. This CDR3 has 18 residues. CDR3 sequence (DNA): TGTGCCAGTAGCGACGGACAGGGGGTCGGCTTTTTTGCCACTGAAGCTTTCTTT. This sequence encodes CASSDGQGVGFFATEAFF.